This T cell receptor (beta chain) stems from a study of T-cell memory formation after mild COVID-19. Findings and limits, study-wide: The second-wave clones peaking on day 37 were not confirmed as SARS-CoV-2-specific. Whereas later expanders leaned CD4+, clones contracting day 15 to 85 showed a balanced CD4/CD8 makeup. Shrinking CD4+ clones resided mostly in CM and EM, and CD8+ ones in EMRA. A subset of responding clones appeared in pre-infection memory, suggesting cross-reactive memory joined.

CDR1 is LNHDA and CDR2 is SQIVND in the germline V gene (reference sequence). V lost 4 bases, J lost 0 bases, and 19 bases lay in between. The length of the CDR3 is 18 residues. TCRdb re-derived calls from the 5' RACE reads in MiXCR, one entry per CDR3 protein. Of a few hundred thousand distinct CDR3 sequences listed, roughly an eighth are singletons. This clonotype was observed a handful of times. What it binds is not known. The chain joins TRBV19 to TRBJ1-3; a possible D gene is TRBD1 (6 bases). Sequences were obtained from PBMCs or a T cell subset sorted from them (not recorded which). The TCR sequence derives from a man between 18 and 35 years old who had mild COVID-19 (a few samples of this study predate the infection). Cell type and time point are not known. The chain's CDR3 is CASSNGYFGTHSGNTIYF. The DNA of the CDR3 is TGTGCCAGTAGTAACGGGTACTTCGGGACACACTCTGGAAACACCATATATTTT.